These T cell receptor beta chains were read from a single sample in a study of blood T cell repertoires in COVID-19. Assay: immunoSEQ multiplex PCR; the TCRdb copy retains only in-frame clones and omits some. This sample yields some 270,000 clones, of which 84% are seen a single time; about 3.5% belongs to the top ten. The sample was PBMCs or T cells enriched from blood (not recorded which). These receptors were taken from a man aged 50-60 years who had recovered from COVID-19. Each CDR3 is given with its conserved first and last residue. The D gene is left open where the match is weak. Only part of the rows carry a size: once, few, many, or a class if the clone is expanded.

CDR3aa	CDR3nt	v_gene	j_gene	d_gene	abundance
CASTYGAVYGYTF	TGTGCCAGTACCTATGGGGCCGTATATGGCTACACCTTC	TRBV19	TRBJ1-2	.	.
CASSFQGNLRNTIYF	TGTGCCAGCAGTTTTCAGGGAAACCTCCGAAACACCATATATTTT	TRBV28	TRBJ1-3	.	.
CASSPPSENEQFF	TGTGCCAGCTCACCACCCTCAGAAAATGAGCAGTTCTTC	TRBV18	TRBJ2-1	.	.
CASSRTSGSYEQYF	TGTGCCAGCAGCCGGACTAGCGGGAGTTACGAGCAGTACTTC	TRBV7-6	TRBJ2-7	TRBD2	.
CATSAEANSNQPQHF	TGTGCCACCAGTGCAGAGGCCAATAGCAATCAGCCCCAGCATTTT	TRBV24-1	TRBJ1-5	.	.
CASSLQRAFNYGYTF	TGTGCCAGTAGTCTACAGCGGGCGTTTAACTATGGCTACACCTTC	TRBV19	TRBJ1-2	.	.
CASSPLTVNEQFF	TGTGCCAGCTCACCACTCACGGTTAATGAGCAGTTCTTC	TRBV18	TRBJ2-1	.	.
CSAGRYNEQFF	TGCAGTGCTGGGCGCTACAATGAGCAGTTCTTC	TRBV20-1	TRBJ2-1	.	.
CASSSQGTDTQYF	TGTGCCAGCAGCTCCCAGGGGACAGATACGCAGTATTTT	TRBV11-3	TRBJ2-3	.	.
CASSYHPSRPGDRGRPTEAFF	TGTGCCAGCAGTTACCACCCTTCCCGACCGGGGGACAGGGGTAGACCCACTGAAGCTTTCTTT	TRBV6-2/TRBV6-3	TRBJ1-1	TRBD1	.
CASSSGLATSYEQYF	TGTGCCAGCAGCTCGGGACTAGCGACATCCTACGAGCAGTACTTC	TRBV5-4	TRBJ2-7	TRBD2	.
CAWSPRGLGTKYF	TGTGCCTGGAGCCCTAGAGGGTTGGGGACTAAGTACTTC	TRBV30	TRBJ2-7	TRBD2	.
CASSQLKSGSSYEQYF	TGTGCCAGCAGCCAATTAAAAAGCGGAAGCTCCTACGAGCAGTACTTC	TRBV16	TRBJ2-7	.	.
CASSTGTGAGNTIYF	TGTGCCAGTAGCACGGGGACAGGGGCTGGAAACACCATATATTTT	TRBV19	TRBJ1-3	TRBD1	.
CASRQQGPNEKLFF	TGTGCCAGCCGTCAACAGGGACCTAATGAAAAACTGTTTTTT	TRBV11-3	TRBJ1-4	.	.
CSAPGGAFF	TGCAGTGCCCCCGGAGGGGCTTTCTTT	TRBV20-1	TRBJ1-1	.	.
CASSIEPGLAEGTQYF	TGTGCCAGTAGTATAGAACCGGGACTAGCGGAAGGCACGCAGTATTTT	TRBV19	TRBJ2-3	TRBD2	.
CASSRRGDENTEAFF	TGTGCCAGTAGTCGGAGGGGCGACGAGAACACTGAAGCTTTCTTT	TRBV19	TRBJ1-1	.	.
CASSSYRGNEQFF	TGTGCCAGCAGCTCCTACAGGGGGAATGAGCAGTTCTTC	TRBV7-2	TRBJ2-1	TRBD1	.
CASSFTYRTGGLNMNTEAFF	TGTGCCAGCAGTTTTACCTATCGGACAGGAGGATTAAACATGAACACTGAAGCTTTCTTT	TRBV28	TRBJ1-1	TRBD1	.
CASSPRASGAYEQYF	TGTGCCAGCAGCCCGAGGGCCAGCGGCGCCTACGAGCAGTACTTC	TRBV7-6	TRBJ2-7	.	once
CATSDATSPRRNEQFF	TGTGCCACCAGTGACGCGACTAGCCCCCGACGGAATGAGCAGTTCTTC	TRBV24-1	TRBJ2-1	TRBD2	.
CASSPPGVSYEQYF	TGTGCCAGCAGTCCTCCGGGGGTTTCCTACGAGCAGTACTTC	TRBV28	TRBJ2-7	.	.
CASSPVNAVETQYF	TGTGCCAGCTCACCAGTCAATGCAGTGGAGACCCAGTACTTC	TRBV18	TRBJ2-5	.	.
CASSFPGNTIYF	TGTGCCAGCAGCTTCCCGGGAAACACCATATATTTT	TRBV7-2	TRBJ1-3	.	.
CASSQTGTRYIYEQYF	TGTGCCAGCAGCCAAACCGGGACTAGGTACATCTACGAGCAGTACTTC	TRBV3-1/TRBV3-2	TRBJ2-7	TRBD2	.
CASSQTSGGAQETQYF	TGTGCCAGCAGCCAAACTAGCGGGGGGGCCCAAGAGACCCAGTACTTC	TRBV3-1/TRBV3-2	TRBJ2-5	TRBD2	.
CASSLAAGQAYNEQFF	TGTGCCAGCAGCTTAGCTGCGGGCCAGGCCTACAATGAGCAGTTCTTC	TRBV7-2	TRBJ2-1	.	.
CATSEGTSGLGQYF	TGTGCCACGTCCGAGGGGACTAGCGGCCTGGGGCAGTACTTC	TRBV24-1	TRBJ2-7	TRBD2	.
CSVRTSGRLNIQYF	TGCAGCGTCCGGACTAGCGGGAGGCTAAACATTCAGTACTTC	TRBV29-1	TRBJ2-4	TRBD2	many
CASSLDRRGYTF	TGTGCCAGCAGCTTAGATCGGAGAGGCTACACCTTC	TRBV11-3	TRBJ1-2	.	.
CASSLFLAGVVANTGELFF	TGTGCCAGCAGTTTATTCCTAGCGGGGGTGGTCGCGAACACCGGGGAGCTGTTTTTT	TRBV27	TRBJ2-2	TRBD2	.
CASSLHGGDTQYF	TGCGCCAGCAGCTTGCACGGGGGAGATACGCAGTATTTT	TRBV5-1	TRBJ2-3	.	.
CASSLGGHTDTQYF	TGTGCCAGCAGCCTGGGGGGCCATACAGATACGCAGTATTTT	TRBV5-6	TRBJ2-3	.	few
CASSDFYRGEPQHF	TGTGCCAGCAGTGATTTCTACAGGGGAGAGCCCCAGCATTTT	TRBV6-1	TRBJ1-5	TRBD1	.
CASSISGTTYEQYF	TGTGCCAGCAGCATTAGCGGGACCACCTACGAGCAGTACTTC	TRBV5-6	TRBJ2-7	TRBD2	.
CASSSPDGTGAGDTQYF	TGTGCCAGCAGCTCCCCGGATGGGACAGGGGCGGGGGATACGCAGTATTTT	TRBV5-6	TRBJ2-3	TRBD1	once